Listed below are T cell receptor beta chains from one sample, sequenced in a study of T cell responses to AZD1222 COVID-19 vaccine. Clones were read by immunoSEQ multiplex PCR, and TCRdb kept only the in-frame ones, dropping some. Of some 140,000 clones listed, over 85% are singletons. Here the sequenced sample was peripheral blood, taken on day 0 of AZD1222 vaccination. The receptor source for this set is an adult in good health. The CDR3 runs from the conserved cysteine through the conserved F or W. The D gene is left open where the match is weak. The size field is filled for only some rows; it gives once, few, many or a size class.

>once|TRBV28|TRBJ1-5|TRBD1
CASSARQGIVGNQPQHF
TGTGCCAGCAGCGCACGACAGGGGATCGTTGGCAATCAGCCCCAGCATTTT
>NA|TRBV27|TRBJ1-2|NA
CASSLRRVPYGYTF
TGTGCCAGCAGTTTACGGCGGGTGCCTTATGGCTACACCTTC
>NA|TRBV28|TRBJ1-4|NA
CASRGANEKLFF
TGTGCCAGCAGAGGGGCCAACGAAAAACTGTTTTTT
>NA|TRBV11-3|TRBJ2-4|NA
CASSPGDRLAKNIQYF
TGTGCCAGCAGCCCTGGGGACCGCTTAGCCAAAAACATTCAGTACTTC
>NA|TRBV29-1|TRBJ2-5|TRBD1
CSVDRGYEETQYF
TGCAGCGTGGACAGGGGGTACGAAGAGACCCAGTACTTC
>NA|TRBV3-1/TRBV3-2|TRBJ2-3|NA
CASSQGRETDTQYF
TGTGCCAGCAGCCAAGGGCGGGAAACAGATACGCAGTATTTT
>NA|TRBV19|TRBJ1-2|NA
CASSLTGYGYTF
TGTGCCAGTAGTCTAACAGGGTATGGCTACACCTTC
>NA|TRBV28|TRBJ1-6|NA
CASSSLLNSPLHF
TGTGCCAGCAGTTCTCTGTTAAATTCACCCCTCCACTTT
>NA|TRBV18|TRBJ2-7|NA
CASSFDRYEQYF
TGTGCCAGCTCATTCGACCGCTACGAGCAGTACTTC
>NA|TRBV10-1|TRBJ2-7|NA
CASSESGQAEYEQYF
TGCGCCAGCAGTGAAAGTGGCCAGGCTGAATACGAGCAGTACTTC